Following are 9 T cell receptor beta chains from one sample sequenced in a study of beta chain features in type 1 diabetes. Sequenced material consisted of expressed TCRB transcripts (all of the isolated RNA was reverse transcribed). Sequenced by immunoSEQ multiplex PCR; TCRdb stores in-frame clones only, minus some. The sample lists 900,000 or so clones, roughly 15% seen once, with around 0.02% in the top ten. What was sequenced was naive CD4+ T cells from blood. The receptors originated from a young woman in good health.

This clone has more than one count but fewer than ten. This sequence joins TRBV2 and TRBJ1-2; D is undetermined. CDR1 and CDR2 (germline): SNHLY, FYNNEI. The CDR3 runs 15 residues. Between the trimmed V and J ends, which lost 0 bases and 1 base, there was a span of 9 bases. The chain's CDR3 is CASSEADRDNYGYTF. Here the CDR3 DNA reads TGTGCCAGCAGTGAAGCCGATCGGGATAACTATGGCTACACCTTC.

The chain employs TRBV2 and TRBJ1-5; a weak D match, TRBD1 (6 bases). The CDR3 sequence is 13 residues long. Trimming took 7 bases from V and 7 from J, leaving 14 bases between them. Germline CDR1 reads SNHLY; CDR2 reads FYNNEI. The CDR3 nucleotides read TGTGCCAGCAAGGGGGTTACGGACCAGCCCCAGCATTTT. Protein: CASKGVTDQPQHF.

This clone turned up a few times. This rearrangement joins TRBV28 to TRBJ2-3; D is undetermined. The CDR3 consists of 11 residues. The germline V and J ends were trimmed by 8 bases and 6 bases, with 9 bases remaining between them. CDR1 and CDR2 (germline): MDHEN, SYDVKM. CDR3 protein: CASLGPDTQYF. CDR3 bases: TGTGCCAGCCTAGGACCCGATACGCAGTATTTT.

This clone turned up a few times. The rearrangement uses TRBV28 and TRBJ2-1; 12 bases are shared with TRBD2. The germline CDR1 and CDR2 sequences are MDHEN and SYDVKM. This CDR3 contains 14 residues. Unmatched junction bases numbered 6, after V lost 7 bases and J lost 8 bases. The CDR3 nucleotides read TGTGCCAGCAAGGCTAGCGGGAGGGCCTATGAGCAGTTCTTC. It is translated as CASKASGRAYEQFF.

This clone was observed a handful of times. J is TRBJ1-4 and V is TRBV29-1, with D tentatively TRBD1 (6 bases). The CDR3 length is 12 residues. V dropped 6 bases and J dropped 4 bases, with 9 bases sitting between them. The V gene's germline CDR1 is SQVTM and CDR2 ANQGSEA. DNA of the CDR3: TGCAGCGTGACAGGAGTTAATGAAAAACTGTTTTTT. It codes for CSVTGVNEKLFF.

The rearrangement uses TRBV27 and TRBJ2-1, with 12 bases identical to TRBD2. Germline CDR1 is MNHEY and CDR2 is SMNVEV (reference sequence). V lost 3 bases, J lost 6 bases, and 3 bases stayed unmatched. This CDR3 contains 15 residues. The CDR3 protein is CASSFRGLAGNEQFF. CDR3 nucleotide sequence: TGTGCCAGCAGTTTCAGGGGACTAGCGGGCAATGAGCAGTTCTTC.

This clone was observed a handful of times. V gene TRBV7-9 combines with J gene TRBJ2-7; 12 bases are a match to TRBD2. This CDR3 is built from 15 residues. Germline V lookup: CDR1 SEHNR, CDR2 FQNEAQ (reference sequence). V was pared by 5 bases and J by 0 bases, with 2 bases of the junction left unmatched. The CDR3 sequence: CASSQLAGGSYEQYF. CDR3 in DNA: TGTGCCAGCAGCCAACTAGCGGGAGGCTCCTACGAGCAGTACTTC.

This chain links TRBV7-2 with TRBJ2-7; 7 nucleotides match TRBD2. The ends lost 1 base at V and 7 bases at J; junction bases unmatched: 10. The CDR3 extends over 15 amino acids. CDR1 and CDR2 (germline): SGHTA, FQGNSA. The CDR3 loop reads CASSLDSGGSSEQYF. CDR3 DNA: TGTGCCAGCAGCTTAGATTCCGGCGGGAGTAGTGAGCAGTACTTC.

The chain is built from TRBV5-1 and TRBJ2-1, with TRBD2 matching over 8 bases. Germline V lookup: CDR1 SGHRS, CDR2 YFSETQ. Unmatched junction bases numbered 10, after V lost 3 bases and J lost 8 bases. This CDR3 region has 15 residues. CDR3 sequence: CASSSGTRRIYEQFF. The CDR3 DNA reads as TGCGCCAGCAGCTCCGGGACTAGGAGGATATATGAGCAGTTCTTC.